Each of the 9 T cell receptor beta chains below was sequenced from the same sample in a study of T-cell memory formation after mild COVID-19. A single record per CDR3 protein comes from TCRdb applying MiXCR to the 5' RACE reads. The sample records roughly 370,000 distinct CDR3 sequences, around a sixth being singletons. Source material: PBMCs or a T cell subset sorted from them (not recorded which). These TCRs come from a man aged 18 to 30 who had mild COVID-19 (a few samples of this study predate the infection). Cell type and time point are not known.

CDR3 region: CSASYGGSYNEQFF. In DNA, the CDR3 is TGCAGTGCTAGTTACGGGGGCTCCTACAATGAGCAGTTCTTC. The chain couples TRBV20-1 to TRBJ2-1; a possible D gene is TRBD2 (6 bases). The germline V gene encodes CDR1 DFQATT and CDR2 SNEGSKA (reference sequence). Trimming removed 3 bases from V and 0 bases from J, with 9 bases in between. The length of the CDR3 is 14 residues.

CDR3 coding DNA: TGCGCCAGCAGCCAAGAGCTGGAGTACGGCGGACAAGAGACCCAGTACTTC. Residues: CASSQELEYGGQETQYF. The J gene is TRBJ2-5, the V gene TRBV4-3; no firm D call. Between the trimmed V and J ends, which lost 0 bases and 2 bases, there was a span of 16 bases. Germline-derived CDR1 and CDR2 are LGHNA and YSLEER. CDR3 size: 17 residues.

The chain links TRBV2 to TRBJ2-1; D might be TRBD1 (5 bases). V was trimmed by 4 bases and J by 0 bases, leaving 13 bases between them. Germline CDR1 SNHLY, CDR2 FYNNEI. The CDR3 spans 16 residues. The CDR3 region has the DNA TGTGCCAGCAGTGGTAGGCAGGGTAGCTCCTACAATGAGCAGTTCTTC. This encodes CASSGRQGSSYNEQFF.

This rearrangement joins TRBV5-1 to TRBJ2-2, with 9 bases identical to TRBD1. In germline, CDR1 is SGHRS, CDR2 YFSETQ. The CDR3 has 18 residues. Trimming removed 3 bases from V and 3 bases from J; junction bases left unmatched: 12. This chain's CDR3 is CASSWEPGTGSYTGELFF. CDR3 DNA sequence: TGCGCCAGCAGCTGGGAGCCCGGGACAGGGAGTTACACCGGGGAGCTGTTTTTT.

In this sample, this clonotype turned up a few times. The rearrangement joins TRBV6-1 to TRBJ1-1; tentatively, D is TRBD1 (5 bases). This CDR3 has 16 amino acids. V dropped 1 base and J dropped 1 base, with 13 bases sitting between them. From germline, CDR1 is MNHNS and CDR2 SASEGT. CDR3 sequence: CASSEGGGSWNTEAFF. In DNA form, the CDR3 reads TGTGCCAGCAGTGAAGGTGGGGGTTCGTGGAACACTGAAGCTTTCTTT.

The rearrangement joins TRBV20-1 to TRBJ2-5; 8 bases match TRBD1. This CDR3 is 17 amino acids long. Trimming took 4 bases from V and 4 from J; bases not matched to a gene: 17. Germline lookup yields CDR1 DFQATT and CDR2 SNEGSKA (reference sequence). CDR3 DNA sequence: TGCAGTGCTATGAGGACAGGGTTGTCAGAGGTTGGAGAGACCCAGTACTTC. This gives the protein CSAMRTGLSEVGETQYF.

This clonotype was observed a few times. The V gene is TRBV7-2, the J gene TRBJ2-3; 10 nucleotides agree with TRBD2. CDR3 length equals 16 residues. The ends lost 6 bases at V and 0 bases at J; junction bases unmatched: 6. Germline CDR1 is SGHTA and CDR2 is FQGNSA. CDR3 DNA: TGTGCCAGCAGACGAGCGGGGGGGCTAAGCACAGATACGCAGTATTTT. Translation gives CASRRAGGLSTDTQYF.

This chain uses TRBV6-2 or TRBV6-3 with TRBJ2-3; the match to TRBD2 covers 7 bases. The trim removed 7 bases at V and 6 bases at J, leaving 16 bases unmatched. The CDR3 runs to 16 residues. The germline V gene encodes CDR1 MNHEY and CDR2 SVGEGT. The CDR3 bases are TGTGCCAGCAATCTTCGTTTCGGGGGAGCGGGGGATACGCAGTATTTT. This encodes CASNLRFGGAGDTQYF.

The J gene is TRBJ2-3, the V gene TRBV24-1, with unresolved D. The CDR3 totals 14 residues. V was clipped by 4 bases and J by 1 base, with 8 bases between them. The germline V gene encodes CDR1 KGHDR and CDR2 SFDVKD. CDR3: CATSDGLGTDTQYF. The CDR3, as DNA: TGTGCCACCAGTGACGGGTTGGGCACAGATACGCAGTATTTT.